A single sample gave rise to the 16 T cell receptor beta chains below, sequenced in a study of cytomegalovirus exposure and HLA in healthy donors. Method: immunoSEQ multiplex PCR; TCRdb's copy keeps in-frame clones and lacks some. This sample has some 80,000 clones, with about 95% found just once. The sequencing input was PBMCs. These receptor sequences come from a man between 18 and 35 years old in good health and CMV-seropositive.

V gene TRBV28 combines with J gene TRBJ1-2, with 7 bases identical to TRBD1. Germline loops: CDR1 MDHEN, CDR2 SYDVKM. Trimming removed 3 bases from V and 10 bases from J; junction bases left unmatched: 5. The CDR3 has 12 amino acids. The CDR3 sequence is CASSFQGVDYTF. In nucleotides, the CDR3 is TGTGCCAGCAGTTTCCAGGGGGTCGACTACACCTTC.

This clone showed up just once. This chain uses TRBV10-1 with TRBJ2-1, with 10 bases lining up with TRBD2. Germline lookup yields CDR1 WNHNN and CDR2 SYGVQD (reference sequence). This CDR3 comprises 15 residues. V shed 4 bases, J shed 1 base, and the junction held 1 base outside the gene matches. CDR3 protein: CASSGTSGSYNEQFF. CDR3 sequence (DNA): TGCGCCAGCAGTGGGACTAGCGGATCCTACAATGAGCAGTTCTTC.

The V and J genes are TRBV25-1 and TRBJ1-1; 8 bases fit TRBD1. The J segment lost 1 base and the V segment lost 3 bases, leaving 4 bases of the junction unmatched. The CDR3 consists of 15 residues. CDR1 MGHDK and CDR2 SYGVNS come from the germline V gene. CDR3 in DNA: TGTGCCAGCAGTGACCCCGGGACAGGGAACACTGAAGCTTTCTTT. Amino acid sequence: CASSDPGTGNTEAFF.

The rearrangement uses TRBV10-1 and TRBJ1-1; a weak D match, TRBD1 (6 bases). CDR3 size: 14 residues. Germline CDR1 and CDR2: WNHNN and SYGVQD (reference sequence). The V and J ends lost 3 bases and 4 bases respectively, with 12 bases between them. CDR3 region: CASSDPGHVTEAFF. CDR3 in DNA: TGCGCCAGCAGTGACCCGGGACACGTCACTGAAGCTTTCTTT.

CDR3 loop: CSVTLAGSTDTQYF. CDR3 bases: TGCAGCGTGACCCTAGCGGGGAGCACAGATACGCAGTATTTT. V and J are TRBV29-1 and TRBJ2-3, with 9 bases aligning to TRBD2. This CDR3 is 14 amino acids long. CDR1 and CDR2 from the germline V gene are SQVTM and ANQGSEA. Losses at the gene ends were 6 bases for V and 0 bases for J; bases not matched to a gene: 4.

The chain links TRBV5-6 to TRBJ2-5; D is perhaps TRBD1 (6 bases). This CDR3 contains 14 residues. Between the trimmed V and J ends, which lost 4 bases and 5 bases, there was a span of 15 bases. Germline V gives CDR1 SGHDT, CDR2 YYEEEE. This CDR3 reads CASSGEQGWETQYF. The DNA for the CDR3 is TGTGCCAGCAGCGGGGAACAGGGATGGGAGACCCAGTACTTC.

This chain links TRBV6-6 with TRBJ1-1; the D gene is possibly TRBD1 (6 bases). CDR3 size: 15 residues. Trimming removed 2 bases at V and 4 bases at J, with 14 bases between. CDR1 MNHNY and CDR2 SVGAGI come from the germline V gene (reference sequence). CDR3 sequence: CASSYRTEVPTEAFF. For the CDR3, the DNA is TGTGCCAGCAGTTACCGGACAGAGGTCCCCACTGAAGCTTTCTTT.

This chain joins TRBV2 and TRBJ1-1, with D uncertain. The CDR3 is 14 amino acids. V was shortened by 1 base and J by 0 bases, with 6 bases between the two germline ends. Germline CDR1 and CDR2: SNHLY and FYNNEI. The CDR3 DNA reads TGTGCCAGCAGTGAAGGGCGGATGAACACTGAAGCTTTCTTT. Protein product: CASSEGRMNTEAFF.

J is TRBJ1-2 and V is TRBV27; D is perhaps TRBD1 (5 bases). Germline CDR1 MNHEY, CDR2 SMNVEV (reference sequence). V was cut by 0 bases and J by 6 bases, with 14 bases left in between. The CDR3 is made up of 15 amino acids. The CDR3 is CASSLSQTEPDGYTF. The CDR3 region has the DNA TGTGCCAGCAGTTTATCACAGACAGAGCCGGATGGCTACACCTTC.

There are a few counts of this clone. The chain couples TRBV2 to TRBJ1-1; 7 bases align to TRBD1. Germline V gene lookup returns CDR1 SNHLY and CDR2 FYNNEI. The J segment lost 0 bases and the V segment lost 6 bases, leaving 1 base of the junction unmatched. The CDR3 is made up of 13 amino acids. CDR3 amino acids: CASRGQMNTEAFF. CDR3 sequence (DNA): TGTGCCAGCAGGGGACAGATGAACACTGAAGCTTTCTTT.

This clone was counted a few times. The chain links TRBV20-1 to TRBJ1-4, with D unresolved. CDR1 is DFQATT, CDR2 SNEGSKA, per germline (reference sequence). The CDR3 runs 11 residues. V lost 6 bases, J lost 6 bases, and 8 bases lay in between. The CDR3 here is CSAITDEKLFF. The CDR3 DNA reads TGCAGTGCAATCACTGATGAAAAACTGTTTTTT.

The chain recombines TRBV29-1 with TRBJ2-2; a weak D match, TRBD2 (5 bases). The CDR3 spans 15 residues. Germline CDR1 and CDR2: SQVTM and ANQGSEA. V was shortened by 6 bases and J by 4 bases, with 18 bases between the two germline ends. The CDR3 sequence is CSVPGFGVTTGELFF. The CDR3 DNA reads as TGCAGCGTACCGGGGTTCGGTGTGACCACCGGGGAGCTGTTTTTT.

The rearrangement joins TRBV10-1 to TRBJ2-7; D possibly corresponds to TRBD1 (7 bases). V lost 5 bases to trimming and J lost 5 bases, with 16 bases between them. CDR1 and CDR2 from the germline V gene are WNHNN and SYGVQD (reference sequence). This CDR3 region has 14 residues. The CDR3 region has the DNA TGCGCCAGCAGTAGACAGGGACTTACCGACGAGCAGTACTTC. Amino acid sequence: CASSRQGLTDEQYF.

CDR3 in DNA: TGTGCCAGCAGCCCGGGACTAGCGAGAACAGATACGCAGTATTTT. Translating gives CASSPGLARTDTQYF. V usage is TRBV5-6 and J usage is TRBJ2-3; 10 nucleotides line up with TRBD2. Germline CDR1 reads SGHDT; CDR2 reads YYEEEE. The CDR3 loop spans 15 amino acids. V lost 4 bases, J lost 3 bases, and 5 bases stayed unmatched.

The chain combines TRBV9 with TRBJ1-3; D not resolved. V was cut by 3 bases and J by 0 bases, with 10 bases left in between. Germline assignment: CDR1 SGDLS and CDR2 YYNGEE. This CDR3 has 15 amino acids. CDR3 sequence: CASSAHGSSGNTIYF. For the CDR3, the DNA is TGTGCCAGCAGCGCTCATGGGAGCTCTGGAAACACCATATATTTT.

The sample holds one count of this clone. The CDR3 here is CASSQGAGRQETQYF. CDR3 bases: TGCGCCAGCAGCCAAGGAGCGGGACGTCAAGAGACCCAGTACTTC. The chain has TRBV5-1 and TRBJ2-5; 7 bases are shared with TRBD2. Losses at the gene ends were 4 bases for V and 2 bases for J; bases not matched to a gene: 8. Germline V gives CDR1 SGHRS, CDR2 YFSETQ. This CDR3 is 15 amino acids long.